These 29 T cell receptor beta chains came from one sample sequenced in a study of cytomegalovirus exposure and HLA in healthy donors. The PCR made use of 60 Vbeta and 13 Jbeta primers. Libraries were prepared by immunoSEQ multiplex PCR; TCRdb keeps only in-frame clonotypes and omits some of them. The top ten hold around 8% of the sample, which has more than 150,000 clones, about 75% seen once. Sequencing was performed on PBMCs. The source is a woman in her thirties or forties in good health and CMV-seropositive.

This clone has a single count. The genes are TRBV5-6 and TRBJ2-7; D not resolved. V lost 1 base and J lost 0, with 17 bases in between. CDR1 and CDR2 from the germline V gene are SGHDT and YYEEEE. This CDR3 spans 17 amino acids. DNA of the CDR3: TGTGCCAGCAGCTTGTGGCGTCAAATAAACAGCTCCTACGAGCAGTACTTC. It translates to CASSLWRQINSSYEQYF.

J is TRBJ2-7 and V is TRBV6-6; TRBD1 matches at 7 bases. Trimming cost V 4 bases and J 6 bases; bases outside gene matches: 6. Germline V lookup: CDR1 MNHNY, CDR2 SVGAGI (reference sequence). The CDR3 length is 13 residues. The CDR3 DNA is TGTGCCAGCAGTTCGCACTACAGGGGCGAGCAGTACTTC. It codes for CASSSHYRGEQYF.

This rearrangement joins TRBV19 to TRBJ1-4; 7 bases are shared with TRBD1. Germline V gives CDR1 LNHDA, CDR2 SQIVND (reference sequence). This CDR3 contains 16 residues. Unmatched junction bases numbered 10, after V lost 5 bases and J lost 4 bases. The CDR3 sequence is CASSVLQGSGNEKLFF. Here the CDR3 DNA reads TGTGCCAGTAGTGTACTACAGGGGTCCGGTAATGAAAAACTGTTTTTT.

The chain is built from TRBV10-1 and TRBJ1-5, with D perhaps matching TRBD1 (6 bases). CDR3 length: 17 residues. Trimming removed 10 bases from V and 0 bases from J, with 22 bases in between. Per germline, CDR1 WNHNN and CDR2 SYGVQD (reference sequence). CDR3 bases: TGCGCCACCCTAGAGGGGGAGAGGGTGGATAGCAATCAGCCCCAGCATTTT. Its protein is CATLEGERVDSNQPQHF.

On this clone itself: At one of its ends the junction is not consistent with the germline gene, which may arise from a read error. The chain is built from TRBV23-1 and TRBJ1-2; TRBD1 matches 10 bases. TRBV23-1 is reported as an ORF; its role is uncertain. The length of the CDR3 is 17 residues. The chain's CDR3 is CASSQSTGGETPYVYTF. The CDR3 DNA reads TGCGCCAGCAGTCAATCGACAGGGGGCGAGACGCCGTATGTCTACACCTTC.

This chain connects TRBV19 to TRBJ2-5; 8 bases map to TRBD1. From germline, CDR1 is LNHDA and CDR2 SQIVND (reference sequence). The V segment lost 1 base and the J segment 4 bases; nucleotides outside the gene matches: 2. The CDR3 extends over 14 amino acids. This CDR3 is CASSIGTGIETQYF. The CDR3 region has the DNA TGTGCCAGTAGTATAGGGACAGGGATAGAGACCCAGTACTTC.

This clone has a single count. The CDR3 nucleotides read TGCGCCAGCAGCCAAGAAAGGGGTGAGCAGTTCTTC. The encoded protein is CASSQERGEQFF. The V gene is TRBV4-1, the J gene TRBJ2-1; D perhaps matches TRBD1 (5 bases). With 0 bases removed from V and 9 bases from J, the gap between germline ends came to 6 bases. CDR3 size: 12 residues. Germline V CDR1 and CDR2: MGHRA, YSYEKL.

V and J are TRBV5-8 and TRBJ1-2; 9 bases map to TRBD1. Trimming cost V 0 bases and J 4 bases; bases outside gene matches: 10. Germline CDR1 is SGHTS and CDR2 is YDEGEE. The CDR3 is 17 residues long. The CDR3 DNA is TGTGCCAGCAGCTTGGACTATGGGACAGGGAATATCTATGGCTACACCTTC. It is translated as CASSLDYGTGNIYGYTF.

This clone was picked up a small number of times. The V call is TRBV4-1, the J call TRBJ2-3; 11 nucleotides align to TRBD2. From germline, CDR1 is MGHRA and CDR2 YSYEKL. Trimming at V came to 0 bases and at J to 6 bases, leaving 5 bases not matched to a gene. This CDR3 is built from 16 residues. The DNA for the CDR3 is TGCGCCAGCAGCCAAGAGCTAGCGGGAGGACCCGATACGCAGTATTTT. Protein product: CASSQELAGGPDTQYF.

In its sample, this clone was seen a few times. The chain links TRBV28 to TRBJ2-5; 7 bases are a match to TRBD2. The J call could be wrong; TRBJ2-7 is a better fit for the DNA end. Germline assignment: CDR1 MDHEN and CDR2 SYDVKM. The CDR3 has 15 residues. CDR3 nucleotide sequence: TGTGCCAGCAGTTCCCCAGCGGGACGCTCCTACGAGCAGTACTTC. Its translation: CASSSPAGRSYEQYF.

The rearrangement uses TRBV9 and TRBJ2-7; 7 positions match TRBD2. The junction had 8 bases not matched to a gene; V was cut back by 0 bases and J by 5 bases. Per the germline V gene, CDR1 is SGDLS and CDR2 is YYNGEE. The CDR3 runs 15 residues. For the CDR3, the DNA is TGTGCCAGCAGCGTAGGAAGCGGGAATGTTCACGAGCAGTACTTC. Its translation is CASSVGSGNVHEQYF.

This chain joins TRBV27 and TRBJ1-5; possibly TRBD1 for D (5 bases). Trimming took 6 bases from V and 9 from J, leaving 12 bases between them. CDR1 MNHEY and CDR2 SMNVEV come from the germline V gene (reference sequence). The CDR3 is made up of 12 amino acids. The CDR3 DNA sequence: TGTGCCAGCAGGCTCCTCCAGGGGCCCCAGCATTTT. It translates to CASRLLQGPQHF.

This CDR3 is CAIPRGAGHVSDTQYF. The CDR3 nucleotides are TGTGCCATACCAAGAGGAGCGGGACATGTGTCAGATACGCAGTATTTT. This chain links TRBV2 with TRBJ2-3; D might be TRBD2 (7 bases). V was clipped by 10 bases and J by 4 bases, with 24 bases between them. The CDR3 spans 16 residues. Germline lookup yields CDR1 SNHLY and CDR2 FYNNEI.

The chain's CDR3 is CASSRTSGSYNEQFF. CDR3 DNA: TGTGCCAGCAGCAGGACTAGCGGGAGTTACAATGAGCAGTTCTTC. The chain recombines TRBV11-1 with TRBJ2-1; 13 positions match TRBD2. Germline values: CDR1 SGHAT, CDR2 FQDESV (reference sequence). This CDR3 is built from 15 residues. V trimming: 5 bases; J trimming: 4 bases; junction bases outside the gene matches: 2. The full variable domain, completed using reference TRBV11-1 and TRBJ2-1, is EAEVAQSPRYKITEKSQAVAFWCDPISGHATLYWYRQILGQGPELLVQFQDESVVDDSQLPKDRFSAERLKGVDSTLKIQPAELGDSAMYLCASSRTSGSYNEQFFGPGTRLTVL.

The V call is TRBV29-1, the J call TRBJ1-5; no clear D gene. Looked up from germline, CDR1 is SQVTM and CDR2 is ANQGSEA. V was shortened by 5 bases and J by 0 bases, with 5 bases between the two germline ends. There are 12 residues in the CDR3. The CDR3 nucleotides are TGCAGCGTTTCTAATAGCAATCAGCCCCAGCATTTT. This gives the protein CSVSNSNQPQHF. Based on the CDR3 plus reference TRBV29-1 and TRBJ1-5, the full variable domain is SAVISQKPSRDICQRGTSLTIQCQVDSQVTMMFWYRQQPGQSLTLIATANQGSEATYESGFVIDKFPISRPNLTFSTLTVSNMSPEDSSIYLCSVSNSNQPQHFGDGTRLSIL.

The chain employs TRBV28 and TRBJ2-1, with TRBD2 identical over 12 bases. V dropped 6 bases and J dropped 3; count of bases not matched to a gene: 6. The CDR3 extends over 16 amino acids. CDR1 is MDHEN, CDR2 SYDVKM, per germline. CDR3 amino acids: CASSSLAGGIYNEQFF. The DNA of the CDR3 is TGTGCCAGCAGCTCTCTAGCGGGAGGGATCTACAATGAGCAGTTCTTC.

The DNA of the CDR3 is TGTGCCAGCAGTTCCCAACAGGGGAAGCAGTTCTTC. It codes for CASSSQQGKQFF. The V call is TRBV11-2, the J call TRBJ2-1, with 7 bases fitting TRBD1. The germline V gene has CDR1 SGHAT and CDR2 FQNNGV. The CDR3 is 12 residues long. The J segment lost 11 bases and the V segment lost 6 bases, leaving 7 bases of the junction unmatched.

CDR3 residues: CASSLTTLASGYNEQFF. The CDR3 coding sequence is TGTGCCAGCAGCTTAACCACCCTAGCCTCGGGCTACAATGAGCAGTTCTTC. The V call is TRBV7-3, the J call TRBJ2-1; possible D gene TRBD2, 5 bases. Germline V CDR1 and CDR2: SGHTA, FQGTGA. CDR3 length equals 17 residues. Trimming removed 0 bases from V and 3 bases from J, with 15 bases in between.

The chain joins TRBV19 to TRBJ2-3; D gene uncertain. Per the germline V gene, CDR1 is LNHDA and CDR2 is SQIVND (reference sequence). The CDR3 covers 15 residues. The V end was cut by 3 bases, the J end by 0 bases, with 10 bases between. The CDR3 DNA reads as TGTGCCAGTAGTATTGGGCGCGAGAGCACAGATACGCAGTATTTT. It is translated as CASSIGRESTDTQYF.

This rearrangement joins TRBV28 to TRBJ2-2; TRBD1 aligns across 7 bases. Trimming at V came to 6 bases and at J to 8 bases, leaving 9 bases not matched to a gene. The CDR3 contains 14 residues. The V gene's germline CDR1 is MDHEN and CDR2 SYDVKM. The CDR3 coding sequence is TGTGCCAGCAGCACGGGACAGAGAAGGGGGGAGCTGTTTTTT. Translation gives CASSTGQRRGELFF.

The V gene is TRBV6-5, the J gene TRBJ1-2; 7 positions match TRBD1. From germline, CDR1 is MNHEY and CDR2 SVGAGI. CDR3 length equals 15 residues. V lost 4 bases, J lost 4 bases, and 9 bases stayed unmatched. The DNA of the CDR3 is TGTGCCAGCAGTTCCCCGGGACAGACCTTCTATGGCTACACCTTC. Translating it yields CASSSPGQTFYGYTF.

This clone has only a few counts. V and J are TRBV6-1 and TRBJ2-7; TRBD2 agrees at 7 bases. CDR3 length equals 14 residues. The V gene's germline CDR1 is MNHNS and CDR2 SASEGT. V lost 7 bases and J lost 4; bases outside the gene matches: 10. The chain's CDR3 is CASNPYRGGYEQYF. The CDR3, as DNA: TGTGCCAGCAACCCGTATAGGGGAGGGTACGAGCAGTACTTC.

The CDR3 sequence: CVTRSQGNKNEQFF. The CDR3 region has the DNA TGTGTCACCCGTAGCCAGGGGAATAAAAATGAGCAGTTCTTC. The chain combines TRBV7-2 with TRBJ2-1; TRBD1 is a possible D gene (6 bases). From germline, CDR1 is SGHTA and CDR2 FQGNSA. The CDR3 covers 14 residues. Supplemented by reference TRBV7-2 and TRBJ2-1, the full variable domain reads GAGVSQSPSNKVTEKGKDVELRCDPISGHTALYWYRQSLGQGLEFLIYFQGNSAPDKSGLPSDRFSAERTGGSVSTLTIQRTQQEDSAVYLCVTRSQGNKNEQFFGPGTRLTVL.

The V and J genes are TRBV18 and TRBJ2-7; weak D call: TRBD1 (6 bases). Germline CDR1 is KGHSH and CDR2 is LQKENI. CDR3 length: 16 residues. V lost 0 bases to trimming and J lost 3 bases, with 15 bases between them. The CDR3 nucleotides read TGTGCCAGCTCACCACCGACCCTAACAGGGTTCTACGAGCAGTACTTC. Residues: CASSPPTLTGFYEQYF. The complete variable domain, with remaining parts taken from reference TRBV18 and TRBJ2-7, reads NAGVMQNPRHLVRRRGQEARLRCSPMKGHSHVYWYRQLPEEGLKFMVYLQKENIIDESGMPKERFSAEFPKEGPSILRIQQVVRGDSAAYFCASSPPTLTGFYEQYFGPGTRLTVT.

This chain links TRBV28 with TRBJ2-7; TRBD1 matches at 7 bases. The length of the CDR3 is 13 residues. CDR1 MDHEN and CDR2 SYDVKM come from the germline V gene. The V and J ends lost 6 bases and 3 bases, in that order; junction bases with no gene match: 5. The CDR3 here is CASRTGQHYEQYF. CDR3 nucleotides: TGTGCCAGCAGGACGGGACAGCACTACGAGCAGTACTTC.

This chain uses TRBV27 with TRBJ2-7, with D perhaps TRBD2 (6 bases). The CDR3 has 14 residues. The germline CDR1 and CDR2 sequences are MNHEY and SMNVEV (reference sequence). V dropped 4 bases and J dropped 2 bases, with 12 bases sitting between them. The CDR3 DNA follows: TGTGCCAGCAGTTCCGGGACTGCTGCCTACGAGCAGTACTTC. Encoded protein: CASSSGTAAYEQYF.

The V gene is TRBV29-1, the J gene TRBJ2-2; D is possibly TRBD2 (6 bases). CDR3 length equals 13 residues. V gave up 4 bases and J gave up 6 bases, with 12 bases separating them. Germline CDR1 and CDR2: SQVTM and ANQGSEA. The CDR3 DNA follows: TGCAGCGTTGCGGGAGACACGGCCGGGGAGCTGTTTTTT. Its translation is CSVAGDTAGELFF.

This chain joins TRBV28 and TRBJ1-2, with 10 nucleotides matching TRBD1. The ends lost 3 bases at V and 6 bases at J; junction bases unmatched: 7. The CDR3 consists of 15 residues. Per germline, CDR1 MDHEN and CDR2 SYDVKM. CDR3 DNA: TGTGCCAGCAGTTTTAGACAGGGGGCGCGTCATGGCTACACCTTC. Translation gives CASSFRQGARHGYTF.

The chain carries TRBV11-1 and TRBJ2-2, with TRBD1 identical over 7 bases. Trimming removed 5 bases from V and 4 bases from J; junction bases left unmatched: 7. The CDR3 extends over 15 amino acids. CDR1 and CDR2 from the germline V gene are SGHAT and FQDESV (reference sequence). CDR3 protein: CASSADRVITGELFF. The CDR3 DNA is TGTGCCAGCAGCGCAGACAGGGTGATCACCGGGGAGCTGTTTTTT.